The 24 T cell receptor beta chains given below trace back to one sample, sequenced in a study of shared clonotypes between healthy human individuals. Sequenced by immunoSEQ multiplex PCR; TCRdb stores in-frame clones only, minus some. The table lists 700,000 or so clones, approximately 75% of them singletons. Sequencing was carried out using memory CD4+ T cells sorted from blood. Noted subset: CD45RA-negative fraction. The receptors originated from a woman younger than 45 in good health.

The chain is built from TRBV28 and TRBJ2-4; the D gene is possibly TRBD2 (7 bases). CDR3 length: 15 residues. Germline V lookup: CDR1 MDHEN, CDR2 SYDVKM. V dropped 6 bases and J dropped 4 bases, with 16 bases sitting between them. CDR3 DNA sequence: TGTGCCAGCAGAACGGGGGGCGGGAAAAAAAACATTCAGTACTTC. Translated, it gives CASRTGGGKKNIQYF.

Here the CDR3 DNA reads TGTGCCAGCAGTGTGGTGGGGACAGGTTACTACGAGCAGTACTTC. Amino acids: CASSVVGTGYYEQYF. J is TRBJ2-7 and V is TRBV2; 8 nucleotides align to TRBD1. With V trimmed by 4 bases and J by 3 bases, 8 bases remained unmatched. CDR1 and CDR2 from the germline V gene are SNHLY and FYNNEI. This CDR3 has 15 amino acids. The full variable domain, in which reference TRBV2 and TRBJ2-7 provide the parts outside the CDR3, is EPEVTQTPSHQVTQMGQEVILRCVPISNHLYFYWYRQILGQKVEFLVSFYNNEISEKSEIFDDQFSVERPDGSNFTLKIRSTKLEDSAMYFCASSVVGTGYYEQYFGPGTRLTVT.

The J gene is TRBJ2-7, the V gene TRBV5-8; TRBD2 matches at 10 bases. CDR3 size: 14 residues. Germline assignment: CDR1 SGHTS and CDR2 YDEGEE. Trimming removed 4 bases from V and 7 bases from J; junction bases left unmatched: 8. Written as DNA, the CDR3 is TGTGCCAGCAGCCACCCAGCGGGAGGGTGGGAGCAGTACTTC. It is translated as CASSHPAGGWEQYF.

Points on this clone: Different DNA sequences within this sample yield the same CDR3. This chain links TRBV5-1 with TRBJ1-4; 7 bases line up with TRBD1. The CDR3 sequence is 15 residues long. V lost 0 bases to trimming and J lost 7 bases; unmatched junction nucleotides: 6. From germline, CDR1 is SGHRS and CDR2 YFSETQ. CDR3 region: CASSLGDRDVEKLFF. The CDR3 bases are TGCGCCAGCAGCTTGGGTGACAGGGATGTTGAAAAACTGTTTTTT.

The CDR3 sequence is CASSDLLADSSYEQYF. The CDR3 coding sequence is TGTGCCAGCAGTGATTTACTAGCGGACAGCTCCTACGAGCAGTACTTC. This sequence joins TRBV6-1 and TRBJ2-7; 8 positions agree with TRBD2. V shed 3 bases and J 0 bases; nucleotides not matched to a gene: 7. The CDR3 is 16 residues long. Per germline, CDR1 MNHNS and CDR2 SASEGT.

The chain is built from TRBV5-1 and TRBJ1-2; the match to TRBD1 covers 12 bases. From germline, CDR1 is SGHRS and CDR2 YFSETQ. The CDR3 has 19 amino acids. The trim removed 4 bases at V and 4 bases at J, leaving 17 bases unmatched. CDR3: CASSLNPLGTGGIGYGYTF. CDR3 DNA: TGCGCCAGCAGCCTCAACCCCCTGGGGACAGGGGGCATCGGCTATGGCTACACCTTC. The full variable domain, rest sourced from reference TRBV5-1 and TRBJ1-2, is KAGVTQTPRYLIKTRGQQVTLSCSPISGHRSVSWYQQTPGQGLQFLFEYFSETQRNKGNFPGRFSGRQFSNSRSEMNVSTLELGDSALYLCASSLNPLGTGGIGYGYTFGSGTRLTVV.

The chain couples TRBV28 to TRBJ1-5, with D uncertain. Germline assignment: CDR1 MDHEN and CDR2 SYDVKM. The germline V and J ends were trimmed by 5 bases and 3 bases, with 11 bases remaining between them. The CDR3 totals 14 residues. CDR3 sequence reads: CASSLENLNQPQHF. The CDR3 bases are TGTGCCAGCAGTCTAGAAAACCTCAATCAGCCCCAGCATTTT.

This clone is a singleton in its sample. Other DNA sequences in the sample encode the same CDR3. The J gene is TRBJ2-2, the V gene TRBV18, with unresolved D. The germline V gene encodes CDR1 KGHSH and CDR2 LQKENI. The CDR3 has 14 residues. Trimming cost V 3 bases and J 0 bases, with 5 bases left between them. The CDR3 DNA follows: TGTGCCAGCTCACCCCGAACGAACACCGGGGAGCTGTTTTTT. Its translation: CASSPRTNTGELFF.

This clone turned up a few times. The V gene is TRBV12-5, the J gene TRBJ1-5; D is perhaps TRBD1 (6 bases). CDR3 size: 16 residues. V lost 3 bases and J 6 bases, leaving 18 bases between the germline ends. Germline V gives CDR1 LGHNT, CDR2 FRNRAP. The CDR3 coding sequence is TGTGCTAGTGGTTTAGGACGGGAGGGGGTTATTCAGCCCCAGCATTTT. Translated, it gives CASGLGREGVIQPQHF. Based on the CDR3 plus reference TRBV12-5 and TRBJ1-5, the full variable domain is DARVTQTPRHKVTEMGQEVTMRCQPILGHNTVFWYRQTMMQGLELLAYFRNRAPLDDSGMPKDRFSAEMPDATLATLKIQPSEPRDSAVYFCASGLGREGVIQPQHFGDGTRLSIL.

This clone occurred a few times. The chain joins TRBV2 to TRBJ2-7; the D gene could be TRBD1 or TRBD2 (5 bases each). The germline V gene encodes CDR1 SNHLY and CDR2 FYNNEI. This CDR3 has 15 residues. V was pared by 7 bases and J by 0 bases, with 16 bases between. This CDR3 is CASKVEGPSSYEQYF. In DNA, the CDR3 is TGTGCCAGCAAAGTAGAGGGACCGAGCTCCTACGAGCAGTACTTC. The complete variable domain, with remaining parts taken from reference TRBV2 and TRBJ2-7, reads EPEVTQTPSHQVTQMGQEVILRCVPISNHLYFYWYRQILGQKVEFLVSFYNNEISEKSEIFDDQFSVERPDGSNFTLKIRSTKLEDSAMYFCASKVEGPSSYEQYFGPGTRLTVT.

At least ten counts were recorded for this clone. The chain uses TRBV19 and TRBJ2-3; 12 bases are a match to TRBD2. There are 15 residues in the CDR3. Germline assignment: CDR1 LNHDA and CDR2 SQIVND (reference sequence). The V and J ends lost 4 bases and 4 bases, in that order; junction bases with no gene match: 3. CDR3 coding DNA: TGTGCCAGTAGTACTGGACTAGCGGGACCAGATACGCAGTATTTT. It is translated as CASSTGLAGPDTQYF.

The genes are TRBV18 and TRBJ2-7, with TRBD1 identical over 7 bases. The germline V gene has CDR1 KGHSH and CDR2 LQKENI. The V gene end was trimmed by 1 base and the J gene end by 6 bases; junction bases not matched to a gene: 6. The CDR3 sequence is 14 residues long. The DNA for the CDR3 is TGTGCCAGCTCACCACAACTCCGGGACAGCGAGCAGTACTTC. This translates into CASSPQLRDSEQYF.

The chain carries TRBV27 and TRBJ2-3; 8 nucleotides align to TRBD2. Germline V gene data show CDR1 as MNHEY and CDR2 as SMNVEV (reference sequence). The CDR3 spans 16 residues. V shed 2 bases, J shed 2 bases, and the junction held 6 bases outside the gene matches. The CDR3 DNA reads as TGTGCCAGCAGTTTAAGAACTAGCGGACCCACAGATACGCAGTATTTT. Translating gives CASSLRTSGPTDTQYF.

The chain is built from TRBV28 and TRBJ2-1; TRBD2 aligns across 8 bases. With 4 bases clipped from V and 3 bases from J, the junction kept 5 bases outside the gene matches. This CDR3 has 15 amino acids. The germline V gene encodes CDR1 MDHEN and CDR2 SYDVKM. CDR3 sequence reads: CASSSPAGVYNEQFF. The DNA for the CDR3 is TGTGCCAGCAGTTCACCAGCGGGAGTCTACAATGAGCAGTTCTTC.

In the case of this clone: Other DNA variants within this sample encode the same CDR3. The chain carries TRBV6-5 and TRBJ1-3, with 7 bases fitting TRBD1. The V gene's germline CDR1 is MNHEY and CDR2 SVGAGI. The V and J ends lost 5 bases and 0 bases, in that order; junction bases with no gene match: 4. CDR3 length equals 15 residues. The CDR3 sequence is CASSPTGSSGNTIYF. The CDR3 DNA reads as TGTGCCAGCAGTCCGACAGGGAGCTCTGGAAACACCATATATTTT.

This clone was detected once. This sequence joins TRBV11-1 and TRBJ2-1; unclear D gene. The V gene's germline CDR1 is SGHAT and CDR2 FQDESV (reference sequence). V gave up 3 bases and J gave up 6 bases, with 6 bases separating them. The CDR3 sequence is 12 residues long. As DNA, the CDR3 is TGTGCCAGCAGCTTTAGTTTCAATGAGCAGTTCTTC. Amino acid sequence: CASSFSFNEQFF.

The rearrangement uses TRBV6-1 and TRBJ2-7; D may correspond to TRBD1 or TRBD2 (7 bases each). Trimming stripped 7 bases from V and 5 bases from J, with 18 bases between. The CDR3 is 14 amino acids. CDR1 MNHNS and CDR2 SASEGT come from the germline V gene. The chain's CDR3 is CASISAGQINEQYF. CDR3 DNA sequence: TGTGCCAGCATATCAGCGGGACAGATCAACGAGCAGTACTTC.

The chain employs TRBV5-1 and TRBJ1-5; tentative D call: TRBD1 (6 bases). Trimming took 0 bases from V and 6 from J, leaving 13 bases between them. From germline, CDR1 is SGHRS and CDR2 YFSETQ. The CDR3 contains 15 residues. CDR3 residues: CASSLDAGGGQPQHF. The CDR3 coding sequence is TGCGCCAGCAGCTTGGATGCTGGGGGCGGTCAGCCCCAGCATTTT. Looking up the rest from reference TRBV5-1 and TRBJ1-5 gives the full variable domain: KAGVTQTPRYLIKTRGQQVTLSCSPISGHRSVSWYQQTPGQGLQFLFEYFSETQRNKGNFPGRFSGRQFSNSRSEMNVSTLELGDSALYLCASSLDAGGGQPQHFGDGTRLSIL.

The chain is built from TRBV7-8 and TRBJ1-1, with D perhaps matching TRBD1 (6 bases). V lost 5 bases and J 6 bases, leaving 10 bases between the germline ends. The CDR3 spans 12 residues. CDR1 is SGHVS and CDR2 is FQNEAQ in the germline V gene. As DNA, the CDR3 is TGTGCCAGCAGCCGAGGGGGATCTGAAGCTTTCTTT. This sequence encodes CASSRGGSEAFF. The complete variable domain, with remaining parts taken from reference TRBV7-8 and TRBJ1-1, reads GAGVSQSPRYKVAKRGQDVALRCDPISGHVSLFWYQQALGQGPEFLTYFQNEAQLDKSGLPSDRFFAERPEGSVSTLKIQRTQQEDSAVYLCASSRGGSEAFFGQGTRLTVV.

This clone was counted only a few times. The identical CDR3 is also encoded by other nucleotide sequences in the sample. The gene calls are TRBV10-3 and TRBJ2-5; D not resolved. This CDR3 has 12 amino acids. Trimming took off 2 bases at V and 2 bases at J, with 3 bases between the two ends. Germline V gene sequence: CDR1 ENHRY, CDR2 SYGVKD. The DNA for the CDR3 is TGTGCCATCAGTGAGACGCAAGAGACCCAGTACTTC. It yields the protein CAISETQETQYF.

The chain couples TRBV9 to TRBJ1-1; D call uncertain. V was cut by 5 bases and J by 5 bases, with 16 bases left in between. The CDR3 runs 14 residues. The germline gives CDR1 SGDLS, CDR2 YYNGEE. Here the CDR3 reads CASRNVERKTEAFF. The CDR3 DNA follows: TGTGCCAGCAGAAACGTCGAGCGGAAAACTGAAGCTTTCTTT.

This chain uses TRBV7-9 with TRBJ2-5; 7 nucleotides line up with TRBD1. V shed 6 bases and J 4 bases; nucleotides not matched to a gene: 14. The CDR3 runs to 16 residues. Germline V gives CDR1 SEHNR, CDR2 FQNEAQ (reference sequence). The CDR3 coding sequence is TGTGCCAGCAGACCTAAGACAGGGAAAGGGCGAGAGACCCAGTACTTC. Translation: CASRPKTGKGRETQYF.

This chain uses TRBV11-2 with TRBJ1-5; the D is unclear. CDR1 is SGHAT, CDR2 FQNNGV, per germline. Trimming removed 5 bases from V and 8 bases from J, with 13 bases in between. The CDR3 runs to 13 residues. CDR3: CASSPTSLEPQHF. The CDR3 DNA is TGTGCCAGCAGCCCTACATCCCTCGAGCCCCAGCATTTT.

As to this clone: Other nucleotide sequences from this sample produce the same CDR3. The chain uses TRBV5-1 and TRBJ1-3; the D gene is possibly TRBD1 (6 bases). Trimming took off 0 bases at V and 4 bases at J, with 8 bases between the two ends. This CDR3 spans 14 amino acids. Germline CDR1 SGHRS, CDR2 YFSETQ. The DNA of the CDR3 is TGCGCCAGCAGCTTGGCTGGGACAGGAAACACCATATATTTT. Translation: CASSLAGTGNTIYF. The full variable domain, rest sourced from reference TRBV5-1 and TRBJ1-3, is KAGVTQTPRYLIKTRGQQVTLSCSPISGHRSVSWYQQTPGQGLQFLFEYFSETQRNKGNFPGRFSGRQFSNSRSEMNVSTLELGDSALYLCASSLAGTGNTIYFGEGSWLTVV.